The clone carrying this T cell receptor beta chain was counted a single time. The data were obtained in a study of T cell clones after liver transplantation. In the study overall: In this trial, immunosuppression withdrawal was attempted within 2 years of liver transplant. TCRbeta sequencing after a pre-transplant mixed lymphocyte reaction identified graft-donor-reactive clones, later tracked in post-transplant blood. Apart from three HCV-positive recipients, transplants were for non-autoimmune, non-viral reasons.

The data were produced by immunoSEQ multiplex PCR, yet TCRdb's version contains in-frame clones alone and is incomplete. The data show more than 100,000 clones, with 84% seen just once and around 2.9% held by the top ten. This TCR was recovered from a human patient who received a liver transplant. Some T cells may be supplied by the graft donor. The material was CD4+ T cells from blood, obtained around 48 months after liver transplant.

The CDR3, as DNA: TGTGCCAGCAGCACAGGACAGGGGGGAAACACCATATATTTT. Protein: CASSTGQGGNTIYF. The V and J genes are TRBV7-6 and TRBJ1-3; 9 nucleotides line up with TRBD1. Germline assignment: CDR1 SGHVS and CDR2 FNYEAQ. The CDR3 covers 14 residues. After removal of 5 bases from V and 4 bases from J, the junction contained 3 bases not matched to a gene.